This T cell receptor beta chain was sequenced for a study of Graves' ophthalmopathy and Graves' hyperthyroidism. Patients in the hyperthyroidism group, adults aged 18 to 65, were newly diagnosed, under 2 months' duration. This CDR3 is built from 15 residues. Germline-derived CDR1 and CDR2 are DFQATT and SNEGSKA (reference sequence). Trimming cost V 2 bases and J 3 bases; bases outside gene matches: 9. Researchers took RNA transcripts and amplified TCR beta CDR3 regions from them. First-round RT-PCR with HTBI primers preceded a second-round multiplex PCR. TCRdb used MiXCR to reprocess the multiplex PCR reads, holding one entry per CDR3 protein. Of 1 million to 1.3 million distinct CDR3 sequences detected, less than 45% appear once; the ten largest clones hold approximately 10%.

This sequence joins TRBV20-1 and TRBJ2-5; 7 bases fit TRBD2. Material: peripheral blood or thyroid tissue (not recorded which). The clonotype originates from an adult man with Graves' hyperthyroidism. CDR3 in DNA: TGCAGTGCTAGACCCTTCCAAGCGGGGAAAGAGACCCAGTACTTC. As protein: CSARPFQAGKETQYF.